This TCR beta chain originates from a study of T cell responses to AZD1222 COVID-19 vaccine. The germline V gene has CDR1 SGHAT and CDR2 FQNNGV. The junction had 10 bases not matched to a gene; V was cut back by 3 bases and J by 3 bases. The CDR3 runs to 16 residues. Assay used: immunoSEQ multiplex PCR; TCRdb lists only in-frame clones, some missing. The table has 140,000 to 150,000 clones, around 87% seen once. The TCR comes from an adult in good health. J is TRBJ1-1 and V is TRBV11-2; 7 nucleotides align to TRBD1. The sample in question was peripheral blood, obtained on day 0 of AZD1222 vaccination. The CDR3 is CASSFLLPDRDTEAFF. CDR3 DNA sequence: TGTGCCAGCAGCTTTTTGCTCCCCGACAGGGACACTGAAGCTTTCTTT.